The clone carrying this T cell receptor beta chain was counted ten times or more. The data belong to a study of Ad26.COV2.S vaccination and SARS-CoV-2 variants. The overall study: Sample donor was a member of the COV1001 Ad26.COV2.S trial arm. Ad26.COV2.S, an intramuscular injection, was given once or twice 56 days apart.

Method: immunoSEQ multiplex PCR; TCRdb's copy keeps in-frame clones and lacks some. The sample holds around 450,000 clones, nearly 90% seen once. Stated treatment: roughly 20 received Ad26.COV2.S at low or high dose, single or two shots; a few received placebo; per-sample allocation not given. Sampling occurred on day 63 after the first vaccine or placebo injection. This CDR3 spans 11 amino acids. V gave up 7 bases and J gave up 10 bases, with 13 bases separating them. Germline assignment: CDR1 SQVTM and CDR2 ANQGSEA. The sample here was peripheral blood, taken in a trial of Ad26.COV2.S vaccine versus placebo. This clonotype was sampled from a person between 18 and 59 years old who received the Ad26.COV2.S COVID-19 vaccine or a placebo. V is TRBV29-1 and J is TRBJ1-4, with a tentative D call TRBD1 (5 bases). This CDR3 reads CSAPQGLKLFF. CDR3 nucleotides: TGCAGCGCGCCCCAGGGTCTAAAACTGTTTTTT. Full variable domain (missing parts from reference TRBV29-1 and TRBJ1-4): SAVISQKPSRDICQRGTSLTIQCQVDSQVTMMFWYRQQPGQSLTLIATANQGSEATYESGFVIDKFPISRPNLTFSTLTVSNMSPEDSSIYLCSAPQGLKLFFGSGTQLSVL.